This T cell receptor beta chain was captured by sequencing in a study of blood T cells in healthy people across ages. This clonotype was observed a handful of times. Trimming left V 4 bases short and J 4 bases short, with 11 bases between. This CDR3 has 14 amino acids. Germline CDR1 is SGHTA and CDR2 is FQGNSA. With a J-beta primer mix and a sample-barcoded 5' primer, a second PCR ran roughly 6 to 12 cycles. TCRdb reprocessed the 5' RACE reads via MiXCR and lists one record per CDR3 protein. This table holds roughly 2 million distinct CDR3 sequences, around half found once. This TCR derives from a woman in her 40s in good health. The rearrangement joins TRBV7-2 to TRBJ2-1, with D perhaps TRBD1 (5 bases). Sequencing was performed on blood. DNA for the CDR3: TGTGCCAGCAGCTCCACCGACAGTTACAATGAGCAGTTCTTC. It encodes CASSSTDSYNEQFF.